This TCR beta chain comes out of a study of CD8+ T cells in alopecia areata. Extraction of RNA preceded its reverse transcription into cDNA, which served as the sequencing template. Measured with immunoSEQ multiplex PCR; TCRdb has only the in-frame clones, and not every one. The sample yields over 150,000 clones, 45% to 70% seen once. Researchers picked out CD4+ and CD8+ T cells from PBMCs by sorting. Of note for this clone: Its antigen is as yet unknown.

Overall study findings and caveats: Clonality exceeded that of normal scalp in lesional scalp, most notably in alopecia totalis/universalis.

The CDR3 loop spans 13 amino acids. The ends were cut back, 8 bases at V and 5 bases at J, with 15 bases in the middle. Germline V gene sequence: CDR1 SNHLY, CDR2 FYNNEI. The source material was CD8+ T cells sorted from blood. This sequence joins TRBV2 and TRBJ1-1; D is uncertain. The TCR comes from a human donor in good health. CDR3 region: CASAPGIGTEAFF. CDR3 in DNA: TGTGCCAGCGCCCCAGGTATTGGGACTGAAGCTTTCTTT. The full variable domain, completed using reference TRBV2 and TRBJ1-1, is EPEVTQTPSHQVTQMGQEVILRCVPISNHLYFYWYRQILGQKVEFLVSFYNNEISEKSEIFDDQFSVERPDGSNFTLKIRSTKLEDSAMYFCASAPGIGTEAFFGQGTRLTVV.